The entry below describes one TCR beta chain. This clonotype was seen at least ten times. What antigen it recognizes has not been identified. No per-base quality is available; no much larger clone lies one base away. What this sample's treatment or condition label stands for: allogeneic hematopoietic cell transplantation with graft depleted of TCRalphabeta T cells and CD19 B cells. The transplant recipients were children given TCRalphabeta/CD19-depleted allogeneic hematopoietic cell grafts. Via the germline V gene, CDR1 is SQVTM and CDR2 ANQGSEA. The CDR3 covers 14 residues, taking in both the cysteine and the phenylalanine. Only the CDR3 part of the read is kept: 42 bases, read in frame from the first base. Relative to germline, V is missing 6 bases and J is missing 1 base, with 5 bases of the junction outside any gene match. The sample is drawn from a study of T-cell reconstitution after alpha-beta-depleted transplantation in children (dated by TCRdb to 2016 to 2017). The study in broad terms: T-cell immune reconstitution after TCRalphabeta/CD19-depleted allogeneic hematopoietic cell transplantation in children was quantitatively tracked in the study by means of TCR repertoire profiling.

Libraries came from PCR. TCRdb records Illumina HiSeq 2500 as the sequencer. Molecular barcoding was employed in the preparation of TCR libraries, with unique molecular identifiers being used to normalize TCRbeta repertoire quantification. TCRdb ran its own pipeline on the public reads, namely fastp trimming at Q25 and MiXCR clone calling, and kept in-frame beta chains. Here each entry gathers all rows of one CDR3 protein and keeps the most common genes and DNA. The sample profile shows approximately 500,000 distinct CDR3 sequences; about 11% of them were found once. Just over 2% of the sample is held by the ten biggest clonotypes. On the study overall, not on this receptor specifically: Over subsequent months, a decline in hyperexpanded clone frequencies was noted, and after one year, T-cell counts and TCRbeta diversity were mostly ascribed to newly produced T cells. In some patients, high TCRbeta diversity at day 60 was attributed to recipient T cells and intrathymic progenitors that had survived conditioning. The apparently early alphabetaT-cell count recovery about two months after transplant was reportedly dependent on only several hundred rapidly expanded clones derived from non-depleted graft cells.

Rearrangement joined TRBV29-1 to TRBJ2-3; a stretch of 9 junction bases matches TRBD2. The receptor was derived from a child younger than 10 with inherited bone marrow failure, due to receive a stem cell transplant. Sequencing used PBMCs, obtained before TCRalphabeta/CD19-depleted stem cell transplant. The CDR3 corresponds to CSVIAGVGTDTQYF. The nucleotide sequence reads TGCAGCGTAATAGCGGGAGTGGGCACAGATACGCAGTATTTT.